The rows below give T cell receptor beta chains drawn from one sample of a study of T cells in Graves' hyperthyroidism and ophthalmopathy. From the multiplex PCR reads, TCRdb called clonotypes with MiXCR, one entry per CDR3 protein. The sample includes over 250,000 distinct CDR3 sequences, less than 30% of them seen just once. Sample: blood. These receptors all come from a middle-aged man with Graves' hyperthyroidism that later progressed to Graves' ophthalmopathy. Both conserved end residues are part of each CDR3. The D gene is left open where the match is weak. For some rows the clone size is stated as once, few or many, or as a class when expanded; others skip it.

d_gene: TRBD1; abundance: once; v_gene: TRBV19; len: 15; j_gene: TRBJ1-1; CDR3nt: TGTGCCAGTAGTGGGGGCAGGGGGCTGAAGACTGAAGCTTTCTTT; CDR3aa: CASSGGRGLKTEAFF
d_gene: TRBD1; abundance: many; v_gene: TRBV28; len: 16; j_gene: TRBJ1-1; CDR3nt: TGTGCCAGCAGTTCCAGACCGGGACAGGGGTTCACTGAAGCTTTCTTT; CDR3aa: CASSSRPGQGFTEAFF
d_gene: -; abundance: many; v_gene: TRBV15; len: 15; j_gene: TRBJ2-7; CDR3nt: TGTGCCACCAGCAGATTCGGTGGTAGCTCCTACGAGCAGTACTTC; CDR3aa: CATSRFGGSSYEQYF
d_gene: -; abundance: many; v_gene: TRBV20-1; len: 13; j_gene: TRBJ2-7; CDR3nt: TGCAGTGCTAGAGGAGTCCAGAGCTACGAGCAGTACTTC; CDR3aa: CSARGVQSYEQYF
d_gene: TRBD2; abundance: many; v_gene: TRBV27; len: 19; j_gene: TRBJ2-7; CDR3nt: TGTGCCAGCAGTGGCCTGGGAGTAGCGGGAGCCCAGAGCTCCTACGAGCAGTACTTC; CDR3aa: CASSGLGVAGAQSSYEQYF
d_gene: TRBD1; abundance: many; v_gene: TRBV20-1; len: 14; j_gene: TRBJ2-5; CDR3nt: TGCAGTGCCCAAATCGGGACAGACCAAGAGACCCAGTACTTC; CDR3aa: CSAQIGTDQETQYF
d_gene: -; abundance: -; v_gene: TRBV27; len: 13; j_gene: TRBJ2-7; CDR3nt: TGTGCCAGCAGTTTAGGAGGGGGCAACGAGCAGTACTTC; CDR3aa: CASSLGGGNEQYF
d_gene: -; abundance: few; v_gene: TRBV12-3/TRBV12-4; len: 13; j_gene: TRBJ1-5; CDR3nt: TGTGCCAGCAGTCCAAACAGGTATCAGCCCCAGCATTTT; CDR3aa: CASSPNRYQPQHF
d_gene: -; abundance: many; v_gene: TRBV2; len: 10; j_gene: TRBJ1-1; CDR3nt: TGTGCCAGCACAACAACTGAAGCTTTCTTT; CDR3aa: CASTTTEAFF
d_gene: TRBD2; abundance: many; v_gene: TRBV20-1; len: 13; j_gene: TRBJ2-7; CDR3nt: TGCAGTGCCCCCTCGACTAGCGGCTACGAGCAGTACTTC; CDR3aa: CSAPSTSGYEQYF
d_gene: -; abundance: once; v_gene: TRBV3-1; len: 16; j_gene: TRBJ2-7; CDR3nt: TGTGCCAGCAGCCAAGGTTCGGCCACAAGAACTACCGGTCCGTACTTC; CDR3aa: CASSQGSATRTTGPYF
d_gene: -; abundance: -; v_gene: TRBV20-1; len: 11; j_gene: TRBJ2-7; CDR3nt: TGCAGTGCCCAGCAGGGGACCGAGCAGTACTTC; CDR3aa: CSAQQGTEQYF
d_gene: TRBD2; abundance: -; v_gene: TRBV6-1; len: 15; j_gene: TRBJ2-3; CDR3nt: TGTGCCAGCAGCTGGACTAGCGGGGCCACAGATACGCAGTATTTT; CDR3aa: CASSWTSGATDTQYF
d_gene: TRBD1; abundance: -; v_gene: TRBV20-1; len: 16; j_gene: TRBJ1-2; CDR3nt: TGCAGTGTGGAGGGGACAGCACGACTAGCTAACTATGGCTACACCTTC; CDR3aa: CSVEGTARLANYGYTF
d_gene: -; abundance: many; v_gene: TRBV28; len: 16; j_gene: TRBJ2-7; CDR3nt: TGTGCCAGCAGTTTCCACCCAGTGACCCTCTCCTACGAGCAGTACTTC; CDR3aa: CASSFHPVTLSYEQYF
d_gene: TRBD1; abundance: many; v_gene: TRBV20-1; len: 17; j_gene: TRBJ2-5; CDR3nt: TGCAGTGCTAGAGATCTCGAAGGGCAGGGGGTAGAGGAGACCCAGTACTTC; CDR3aa: CSARDLEGQGVEETQYF
d_gene: -; abundance: -; v_gene: TRBV11-1; len: 14; j_gene: TRBJ2-7; CDR3nt: TGTGCCAGCCAACTAGCCTTGAACGTCCACGAGCAGTACTTC; CDR3aa: CASQLALNVHEQYF
d_gene: TRBD2; abundance: many; v_gene: TRBV6-5; len: 13; j_gene: TRBJ2-7; CDR3nt: TGTGCCGGAGGGGTACGGGAGGTGAGGGAGCAGTACTTC; CDR3aa: CAGGVREVREQYF
d_gene: -; abundance: many; v_gene: TRBV19; len: 13; j_gene: TRBJ1-2; CDR3nt: TGTGCCAGTAGTCCTACGGAAAACTATGGCTACACCTTC; CDR3aa: CASSPTENYGYTF
d_gene: -; abundance: many; v_gene: TRBV6-2/TRBV6-3; len: 17; j_gene: TRBJ2-5; CDR3nt: TGTGCCAGCAGTTACATGCGGTCAGCAACACGTGAAGAGACCCAGTACTTC; CDR3aa: CASSYMRSATREETQYF
d_gene: -; abundance: many; v_gene: TRBV29-1; len: 13; j_gene: TRBJ2-7; CDR3nt: TGCAGCGTTGTTAGCCGTCCGGGACAAGAGCAGTACTTC; CDR3aa: CSVVSRPGQEQYF
d_gene: -; abundance: -; v_gene: TRBV12-3/TRBV12-4; len: 15; j_gene: TRBJ2-5; CDR3nt: TGTGCCAGCACCCGCGGGACCGCACCCTCGGAGACCCAGTACTTC; CDR3aa: CASTRGTAPSETQYF
d_gene: -; abundance: -; v_gene: TRBV7-2; len: 15; j_gene: TRBJ2-5; CDR3nt: TGTGCCAGCAGCTTAGTTAGTACTTTTGGAGAGACCCAGTACTTC; CDR3aa: CASSLVSTFGETQYF
d_gene: -; abundance: -; v_gene: TRBV12-3/TRBV12-4; len: 14; j_gene: TRBJ1-1; CDR3nt: TGTGCCAGCACTCGATTCAGGGGCGACACTGAAGCTTTCTTT; CDR3aa: CASTRFRGDTEAFF